This section outlines one TCR beta chain sequence together with its context. Clones were sequenced by immunoSEQ multiplex PCR, and TCRdb holds only the in-frame ones, with some missing. This sample has about 500,000 clones; about four fifths occur once, and the top ten carry about 0.013%. This sample is part of a study of shared T cell receptors in the human thymus. The germline V gene has CDR1 MNHEY and CDR2 SMNVEV (reference sequence). The length of the CDR3 is 14 residues. V was cut by 4 bases and J by 3 bases, with 9 bases left in between. The sample also formed part of further work on human thymus T cells. This second study notes: Resections from corrective heart surgery provided thymus tissue. Highly overlapping thymic repertoires in unrelated individuals were reported by related research.

The chain carries TRBV27 and TRBJ2-2; TRBD2 is a possible D gene (7 bases). Specimen: thymocytes. The TCR was taken from a boy under three years old with a congenital heart defect. In DNA form, the CDR3 reads TGTGCCAGCAGTTGGGGGGGCCACACCGGGGAGCTGTTTTTT. Residues: CASSWGGHTGELFF.